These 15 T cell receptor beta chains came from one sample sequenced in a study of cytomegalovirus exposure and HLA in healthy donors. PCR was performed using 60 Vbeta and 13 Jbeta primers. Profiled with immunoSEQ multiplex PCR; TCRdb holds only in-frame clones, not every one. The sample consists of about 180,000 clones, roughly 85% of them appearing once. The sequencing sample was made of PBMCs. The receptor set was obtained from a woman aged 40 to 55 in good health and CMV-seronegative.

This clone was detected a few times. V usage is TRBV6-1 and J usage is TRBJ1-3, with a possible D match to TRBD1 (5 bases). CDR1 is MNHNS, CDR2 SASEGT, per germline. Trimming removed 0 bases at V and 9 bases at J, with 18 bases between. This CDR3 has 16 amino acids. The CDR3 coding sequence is TGTGCCAGCAGTGAAGCGAGACAGTCTGTCTTCAGCACCATATATTTT. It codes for CASSEARQSVFSTIYF.

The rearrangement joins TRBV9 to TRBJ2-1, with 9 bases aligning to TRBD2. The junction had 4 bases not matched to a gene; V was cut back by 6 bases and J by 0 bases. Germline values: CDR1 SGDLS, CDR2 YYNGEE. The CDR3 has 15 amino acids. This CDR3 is CASNRGGASYNEQFF. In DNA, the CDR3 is TGTGCCAGCAACCGCGGGGGGGCCTCCTACAATGAGCAGTTCTTC.

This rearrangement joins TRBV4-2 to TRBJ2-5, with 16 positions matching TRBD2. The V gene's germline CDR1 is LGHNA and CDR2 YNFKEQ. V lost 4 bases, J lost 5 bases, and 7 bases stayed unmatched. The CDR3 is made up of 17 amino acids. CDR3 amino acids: CASSRGTSGGAWETQYF. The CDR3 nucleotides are TGTGCCAGCAGCCGAGGGACTAGCGGGGGGGCCTGGGAGACCCAGTACTTC.

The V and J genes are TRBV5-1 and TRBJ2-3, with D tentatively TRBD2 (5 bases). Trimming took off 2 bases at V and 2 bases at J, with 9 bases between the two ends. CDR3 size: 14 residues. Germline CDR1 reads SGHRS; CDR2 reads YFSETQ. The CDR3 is CASSLQRPTDTQYF. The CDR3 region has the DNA TGCGCCAGCAGCTTACAGCGGCCCACAGATACGCAGTATTTT.

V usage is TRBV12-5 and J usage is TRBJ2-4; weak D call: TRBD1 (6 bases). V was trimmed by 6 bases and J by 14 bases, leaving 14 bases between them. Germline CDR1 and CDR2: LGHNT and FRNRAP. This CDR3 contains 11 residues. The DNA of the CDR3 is TGTGCTAGTGGACGTACAGGGCCCGAGTACTTC. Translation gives CASGRTGPEYF.

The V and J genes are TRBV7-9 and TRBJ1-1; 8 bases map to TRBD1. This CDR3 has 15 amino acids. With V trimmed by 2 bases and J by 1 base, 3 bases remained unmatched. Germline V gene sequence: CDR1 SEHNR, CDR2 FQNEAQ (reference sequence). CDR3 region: CASSLMGQANTEAFF. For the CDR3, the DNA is TGTGCCAGCAGCTTAATGGGACAGGCGAACACTGAAGCTTTCTTT.

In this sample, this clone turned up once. The CDR3 nucleotides are TGTGCCAGCAGCTACGGACTAGCGGGGGCCGTTCCACGCACGCAGTATTTT. It encodes CASSYGLAGAVPRTQYF. The V and J genes are TRBV11-3 and TRBJ2-3; 13 nucleotides align to TRBD2. CDR1 is SGHNT, CDR2 YENEEA, per germline. The CDR3 covers 17 residues. J was trimmed by 9 bases and V by 4 bases; bases with no gene match: 13. The full variable domain, with the rest looked up from reference TRBV11-3 and TRBJ2-3, is EAGVVQSPRYKIIEKKQPVAFWCNPISGHNTLYWYLQNLGQGPELLIRYENEEAVDDSQLPKDRFSAERLKGVDSTLKIQPAELGDSAVYLCASSYGLAGAVPRTQYFGPGTRLTVL.

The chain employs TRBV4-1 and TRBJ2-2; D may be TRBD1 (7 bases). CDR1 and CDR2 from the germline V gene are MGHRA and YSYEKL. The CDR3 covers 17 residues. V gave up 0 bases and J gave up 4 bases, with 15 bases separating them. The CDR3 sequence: CASSQDGGQGGTGELFF. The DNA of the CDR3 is TGCGCCAGCAGCCAAGACGGCGGGCAGGGGGGCACCGGGGAGCTGTTTTTT.

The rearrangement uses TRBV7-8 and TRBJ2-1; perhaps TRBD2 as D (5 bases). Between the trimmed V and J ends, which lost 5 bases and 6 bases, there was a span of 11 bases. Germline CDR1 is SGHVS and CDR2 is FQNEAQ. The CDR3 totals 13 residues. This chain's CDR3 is CASSPLRGNEQFF. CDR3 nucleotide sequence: TGTGCCAGCAGCCCGCTCCGGGGCAATGAGCAGTTCTTC.

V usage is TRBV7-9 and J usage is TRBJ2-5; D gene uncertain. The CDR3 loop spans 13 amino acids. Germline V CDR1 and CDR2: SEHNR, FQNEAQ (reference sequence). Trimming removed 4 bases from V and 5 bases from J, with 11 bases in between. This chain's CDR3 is CASSSQSMETQYF. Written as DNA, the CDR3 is TGTGCCAGCAGCTCCCAATCTATGGAGACCCAGTACTTC.

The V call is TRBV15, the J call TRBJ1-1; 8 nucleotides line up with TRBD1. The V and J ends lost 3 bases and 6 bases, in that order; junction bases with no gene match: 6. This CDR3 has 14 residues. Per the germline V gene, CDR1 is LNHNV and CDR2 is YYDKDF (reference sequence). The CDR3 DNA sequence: TGTGCCACCAGCAGCCCGACAGGGGAATCTGAAGCTTTCTTT. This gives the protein CATSSPTGESEAFF. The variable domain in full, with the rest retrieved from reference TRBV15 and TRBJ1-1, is DAMVIQNPRYQVTQFGKPVTLSCSQTLNHNVMYWYQQKSSQAPKLLFHYYDKDFNNEADTPDNFQSRRPNTSFCFLDIRSPGLGDTAMYLCATSSPTGESEAFFGQGTRLTVV.

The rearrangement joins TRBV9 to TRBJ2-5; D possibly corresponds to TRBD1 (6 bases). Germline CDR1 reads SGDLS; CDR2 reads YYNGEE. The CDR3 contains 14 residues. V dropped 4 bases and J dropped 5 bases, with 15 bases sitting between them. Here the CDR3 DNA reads TGTGCCAGCAGCCAAACTATAGGGGGTGAGACCCAGTACTTC. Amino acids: CASSQTIGGETQYF.

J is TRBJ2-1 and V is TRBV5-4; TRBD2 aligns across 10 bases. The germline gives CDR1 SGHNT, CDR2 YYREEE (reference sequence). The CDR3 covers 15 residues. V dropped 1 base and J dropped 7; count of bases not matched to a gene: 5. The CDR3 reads CASSLSLAGTNEQFF. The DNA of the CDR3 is TGTGCCAGCAGCTTGTCACTAGCGGGGACAAATGAGCAGTTCTTC.

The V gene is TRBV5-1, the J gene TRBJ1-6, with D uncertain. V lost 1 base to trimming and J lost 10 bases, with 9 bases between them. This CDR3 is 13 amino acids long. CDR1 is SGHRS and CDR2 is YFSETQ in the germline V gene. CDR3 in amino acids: CASSLTYLSPLHF. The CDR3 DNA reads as TGCGCCAGCAGCTTGACTTACCTCTCACCCCTCCACTTT.

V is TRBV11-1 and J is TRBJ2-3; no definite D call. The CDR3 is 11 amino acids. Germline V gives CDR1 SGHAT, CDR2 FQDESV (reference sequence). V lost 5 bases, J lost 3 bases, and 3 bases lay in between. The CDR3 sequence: CASSQTDTQYF. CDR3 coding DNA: TGTGCCAGCAGCCAGACAGATACGCAGTATTTT. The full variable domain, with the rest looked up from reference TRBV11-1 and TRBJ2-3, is EAEVAQSPRYKITEKSQAVAFWCDPISGHATLYWYRQILGQGPELLVQFQDESVVDDSQLPKDRFSAERLKGVDSTLKIQPAELGDSAMYLCASSQTDTQYFGPGTRLTVL.